The 28 T cell receptor beta chains in this list originate from one sample, sequenced in a study of blood T cell repertoires in COVID-19 (dated by TCRdb to the early 2020s). The library was obtained by the immunoSEQ multiplex PCR assay. TCRdb's version of the immuneACCESS table is confined to in-frame rearrangements and falls short of the full clone set. An unresolved V gene accounts for under half of the shortfall where checked; the remainder is of unknown origin. The sample yields 150,000 to 200,000 clones; 76% were counted once. Clones ranked in the top ten supply just over 8.5% of the sample. Sequencing was performed on peripheral blood. The receptors stem from a woman aged 45-65 years with active or convalescent COVID-19.

This clone has just a few counts. V is TRBV28 and J is TRBJ2-1; 14 bases align to TRBD2. Germline loops: CDR1 MDHEN, CDR2 SYDVKM. This CDR3 has 18 amino acids. J was trimmed by 5 bases and V by 3 bases; bases with no gene match: 9. CDR3 loop: CASSLTSGRAQSHNEQFF. CDR3 in DNA: TGTGCCAGCAGTTTGACTAGCGGGAGGGCCCAGTCCCACAATGAGCAGTTCTTC.

The rearrangement uses TRBV18 and TRBJ2-1; TRBD2 aligns across 8 bases. Germline-derived CDR1 and CDR2 are KGHSH and LQKENI. This CDR3 has 16 amino acids. The junction had 12 bases not matched to a gene; V was cut back by 4 bases and J by 7 bases. The CDR3 region has the DNA TGTGCCAGCTCACGTGGAGAGCGGGGGACTGGAAATGAGCAGTTCTTC. Residues: CASSRGERGTGNEQFF. The whole variable domain, filled in from reference TRBV18 and TRBJ2-1, reads NAGVMQNPRHLVRRRGQEARLRCSPMKGHSHVYWYRQLPEEGLKFMVYLQKENIIDESGMPKERFSAEFPKEGPSILRIQQVVRGDSAAYFCASSRGERGTGNEQFFGPGTRLTVL.

The chain couples TRBV5-6 to TRBJ1-2; tentative D call: TRBD1 (6 bases). CDR1 and CDR2 from the germline V gene are SGHDT and YYEEEE. The CDR3 is made up of 17 amino acids. V lost 2 bases and J 1 base, leaving 18 bases between the germline ends. The CDR3 here is CASSLIAQGPNNYGYTF. The DNA of the CDR3 is TGTGCCAGCAGCTTAATTGCACAGGGCCCGAATAACTATGGCTACACCTTC.

This clone was recorded a few times. The J gene is TRBJ2-1, the V gene TRBV7-2, with D unresolved. This CDR3 has 15 residues. Trimming left V 6 bases short and J 0 bases short, with 12 bases between. Germline values: CDR1 SGHTA, CDR2 FQGNSA. For the CDR3, the DNA is TGTGCCAGCAGTGCCGACTCAAACTCCTACAATGAGCAGTTCTTC. It yields the protein CASSADSNSYNEQFF.

The V gene is TRBV28, the J gene TRBJ1-5, with D possibly being TRBD1 (6 bases). The CDR3 consists of 15 residues. Trimming shortened V by 6 bases and J by 0 bases, and 12 bases separated the two germline ends. CDR1 is MDHEN, CDR2 SYDVKM, per germline. CDR3 loop: CASSLGTSSNQPQHF. The CDR3 region has the DNA TGTGCCAGCAGCCTGGGGACAAGTAGCAATCAGCCCCAGCATTTT.

The table lists this clone with a few counts. This sample also contains other DNA sequences that code for the same CDR3. This chain joins TRBV6-1 and TRBJ1-2, with 9 positions matching TRBD1. Trimming at V came to 3 bases and at J to 8 bases, leaving 4 bases not matched to a gene. The CDR3 spans 13 residues. CDR1 MNHNS and CDR2 SASEGT come from the germline V gene. DNA of the CDR3: TGTGCCAGCAGTGATCGCGACAGGGGGGGCTACACCTTC. This codes for CASSDRDRGGYTF.

The rearrangement links TRBV13 to TRBJ2-2, with TRBD1 identical over 9 bases. Germline CDR1 is PRHDT and CDR2 is FYEKMQ (reference sequence). With V trimmed by 6 bases and J by 0 bases, 20 bases remained unmatched. This CDR3 is built from 21 residues. Here the CDR3 reads CASSQIPGQGAWKANTGELFF. In DNA form, the CDR3 reads TGTGCCAGCAGTCAAATCCCGGGACAGGGTGCTTGGAAAGCGAACACCGGGGAGCTGTTTTTT.

The V call is TRBV19, the J call TRBJ1-2; D call uncertain. The CDR3 consists of 13 residues. Germline values: CDR1 LNHDA, CDR2 SQIVND (reference sequence). Trimming removed 5 bases at V and 3 bases at J, with 10 bases between. The CDR3 DNA is TGTGCCAGTAGTCCCTCGAGGGACTATGGCTACACCTTC. Its translation: CASSPSRDYGYTF.

This clone has just a few counts. The V and J genes are TRBV7-2 and TRBJ1-1; D is perhaps TRBD1 (6 bases). The CDR3 sequence is 14 residues long. Germline V gene lookup returns CDR1 SGHTA and CDR2 FQGNSA. V was clipped by 5 bases and J by 2 bases, with 12 bases between them. CDR3: CASSGRGGNTEAFF. In DNA form, the CDR3 reads TGTGCCAGCAGCGGGAGGGGGGGAAACACTGAAGCTTTCTTT.

Only a few counts were recorded for this clone. The same CDR3 arises from other DNA sequences in this sample as well. The V gene is TRBV6-2 or TRBV6-3, the J gene TRBJ1-5; TRBD1 is a possible D gene (5 bases). CDR3 size: 16 residues. Germline loops: CDR1 MNHEY, CDR2 SVGEGT. V lost 0 bases and J lost 1, with 10 bases in between. CDR3 loop: CASSYSGALSNQPQHF. The CDR3 bases are TGTGCCAGCAGTTACTCAGGGGCACTCAGCAATCAGCCCCAGCATTTT.

The V and J genes are TRBV6-5 and TRBJ1-6; 8 positions agree with TRBD1. The V and J ends lost 5 bases and 7 bases, in that order; junction bases with no gene match: 4. Looked up from germline, CDR1 is MNHEY and CDR2 is SVGAGI. This CDR3 spans 14 amino acids. The CDR3 DNA sequence: TGTGCCAGCAGTCGACAGGGGAAGAATTCACCCCTCCACTTT. Translation: CASSRQGKNSPLHF.

The rearrangement links TRBV6-5 to TRBJ2-3; 7 bases are shared with TRBD1. The J segment lost 6 bases and the V segment lost 2 bases, leaving 8 bases of the junction unmatched. The CDR3 is 15 amino acids. Germline CDR1 and CDR2: MNHEY and SVGAGI. The CDR3 here is CASSYTFDRADTQYF. CDR3 nucleotide sequence: TGTGCCAGCAGTTACACCTTTGACAGGGCGGATACGCAGTATTTT.

This clone was detected ten times or more. A read error may account for a junction end that differs from germline. V is TRBV28 and J is TRBJ1-2, with TRBD1 as a possible D gene (5 bases). Germline lookup yields CDR1 MDHEN and CDR2 SYDVKM. The CDR3 has 12 amino acids. The CDR3 DNA is TGTGCCAGCAGTTTAAGGAAACAGAGAGGACACTTC. Protein product: CASSLRKQRGHF.

The rearrangement uses TRBV12-3 or TRBV12-4 and TRBJ1-5, with D hard to call. V was cut by 6 bases and J by 4 bases, with 7 bases left in between. The CDR3 has 12 amino acids. The chain's CDR3 is CASRTQNQPQHF. CDR3 coding DNA: TGTGCCAGCAGGACACAGAATCAGCCCCAGCATTTT.

V gene TRBV7-9 combines with J gene TRBJ2-7, with 11 bases that match TRBD1. Germline V gives CDR1 SEHNR, CDR2 FQNEAQ (reference sequence). The length of the CDR3 is 15 residues. J was trimmed by 3 bases and V by 6 bases; bases with no gene match: 7. The CDR3, as DNA: TGTGCCAGCAGTCGGACCGGGACAGGGGGCTACGAGCAGTACTTC. Protein product: CASSRTGTGGYEQYF.

The chain recombines TRBV5-1 with TRBJ2-7; tentatively, D is TRBD2 (6 bases). Germline V gene lookup returns CDR1 SGHRS and CDR2 YFSETQ. This CDR3 contains 16 residues. Trimming pared 4 bases from V and 5 bases from J, leaving 22 bases between. The CDR3 spells CASSPEGRGGFDEQYF. The CDR3 DNA reads TGCGCCAGCAGCCCGGAGGGACGTGGAGGGTTCGACGAGCAGTACTTC.

V is TRBV19 and J is TRBJ1-1; TRBD1 might be the D (6 bases). Trimming pared 7 bases from V and 5 bases from J, leaving 17 bases between. This CDR3 region has 14 residues. The germline gives CDR1 LNHDA, CDR2 SQIVND (reference sequence). The CDR3 DNA is TGTGCCAGTACCGAAAGTCAGGGGTTAACTGAAGCTTTCTTT. Amino acid sequence: CASTESQGLTEAFF.

V gene TRBV7-8 combines with J gene TRBJ1-4; 9 bases are shared with TRBD1. The junction had 0 bases not matched to a gene; V was cut back by 0 bases and J by 4 bases. Germline-derived CDR1 and CDR2 are SGHVS and FQNEAQ. The CDR3 runs 15 residues. CDR3 protein: CASSLADRGNEKLFF. CDR3 in DNA: TGTGCCAGCAGCTTAGCGGACAGGGGTAATGAAAAACTGTTTTTT.

This clone was detected only a few times. V and J are TRBV7-8 and TRBJ2-3; 7 positions agree with TRBD2. The germline CDR1 and CDR2 sequences are SGHVS and FQNEAQ. Losses at the gene ends were 2 bases for V and 1 base for J; bases not matched to a gene: 3. The CDR3 spans 15 residues. DNA of the CDR3: TGTGCCAGCAGCTTACAGCTAGCGGGCACAGATACGCAGTATTTT. This codes for CASSLQLAGTDTQYF.

This chain joins TRBV30 and TRBJ1-1; D not certain. V lost 1 base and J lost 1, with 7 bases in between. From germline, CDR1 is GTSNPN and CDR2 SVGIG (reference sequence). The CDR3 loop spans 13 amino acids. The CDR3 reads CAWSAMRNTEAFF. The CDR3 bases are TGTGCCTGGAGTGCGATGAGGAACACTGAAGCTTTCTTT.

The gene calls are TRBV14 and TRBJ2-3, with 12 bases matching TRBD2. V lost 0 bases and J lost 4; bases outside the gene matches: 5. The CDR3 has 17 residues. Germline V CDR1 and CDR2: SGHDN, FVKESK. The CDR3 protein is CASSQELAGGGADTQYF. CDR3 nucleotide sequence: TGTGCCAGCAGCCAAGAACTAGCGGGAGGTGGGGCAGATACGCAGTATTTT.

The V and J genes are TRBV28 and TRBJ1-2; 12 nucleotides agree with TRBD1. Germline V gives CDR1 MDHEN, CDR2 SYDVKM. The CDR3 contains 16 residues. V shed 6 bases, J shed 8 bases, and the junction held 13 bases outside the gene matches. The CDR3, as DNA: TGTGCCAGCAGGACTCCTCCGGGACAGGGGGCGGGAGGCTACACCTTC. Translating it yields CASRTPPGQGAGGYTF.

The chain recombines TRBV5-1 with TRBJ1-3, with D tentatively TRBD1 (5 bases). From germline, CDR1 is SGHRS and CDR2 YFSETQ. V was pared by 0 bases and J by 4 bases, with 14 bases between. The CDR3 has 16 amino acids. The CDR3 region has the DNA TGCGCCAGCAGCTTGGGGCAGGGTTATTCAGGAAACACCATATATTTT. It specifies CASSLGQGYSGNTIYF.

The chain employs TRBV29-1 and TRBJ2-5, with 13 nucleotides matching TRBD2. The junction had 9 bases not matched to a gene; V was cut back by 4 bases and J by 4 bases. CDR1 is SQVTM and CDR2 is ANQGSEA in the germline V gene. The CDR3 totals 16 residues. In nucleotides, the CDR3 is TGCAGCGTTGGCGCCGGGACTAGCGGGGTCAGAGAGACCCAGTACTTC. Protein: CSVGAGTSGVRETQYF.

V usage is TRBV14 and J usage is TRBJ1-1, with D unclear. Germline V lookup: CDR1 SGHDN, CDR2 FVKESK. The CDR3 consists of 13 residues. The V gene lost 4 bases and the J gene lost 1 base, with 7 bases spanning the gap. For the CDR3, the DNA is TGTGCCAGCAGCCTTATAGAGAACACTGAAGCTTTCTTT. Its protein product is CASSLIENTEAFF.

This rearrangement joins TRBV10-3 to TRBJ1-1; D call uncertain. Trimming shortened V by 2 bases and J by 8 bases, and 6 bases separated the two germline ends. Per germline, CDR1 ENHRY and CDR2 SYGVKD. The CDR3 sequence is 11 residues long. This CDR3 is CAISEGAEAFF. DNA of the CDR3: TGTGCCATCAGTGAGGGAGCAGAAGCTTTCTTT.

Concerning this clone: The junction differs from germline at one of its ends, possibly a read error. The V gene is TRBV5-1, the J gene TRBJ1-1, with 7 bases aligning to TRBD1. Germline CDR1 is SGHRS and CDR2 is YFSETQ. CDR3 length equals 15 residues. CDR3 sequence reads: CASSPIQGMKTEAFF. The CDR3 DNA sequence: TGCGCCAGCAGTCCCATACAGGGGATGAAGACTGAAGCTTTCTTT. Based on the CDR3 plus reference TRBV5-1 and TRBJ1-1, the full variable domain is KAGVTQTPRYLIKTRGQQVTLSCSPISGHRSVSWYQQTPGQGLQFLFEYFSETQRNKGNFPGRFSGRQFSNSRSEMNVSTLELGDSALYLCASSPIQGMKTEAFFGQGTRLTVV.

The chain carries TRBV30 and TRBJ1-2; 7 bases fit TRBD1. Germline CDR1 is GTSNPN and CDR2 is SVGIG (reference sequence). This CDR3 is built from 15 residues. V lost 8 bases, J lost 8 bases, and 20 bases stayed unmatched. This chain's CDR3 is CARRDSIGRVGGYTF. The CDR3 coding sequence is TGTGCCCGCCGGGACAGTATCGGACGGGTGGGAGGCTACACCTTC.